This T cell receptor beta chain comes out of a study of T cell repertoires in cytomegalovirus infection (dated by TCRdb to between 2019 and 2020). With respect to the entire study: Recently identified HLA-C-restricted CMV epitopes, whose presentation resists viral immunomodulation, were targeted by peptide stimulations together with well-studied HLA-B-restricted epitopes. The HLA type of each donor mattered for the analysis, because public TCR beta signatures pointed to carriage of CMV infection along with the matching HLA type.

The sample's treatment or condition, from its label and the paper: in vitro stimulation with specific CMV peptide epitopes to enrich CMV-specific T cells. Here is what the overall study found, with its caveats: The ex vivo response was dominated by HLA-C-restricted CMV-specific TCR beta clonotypes, which also provided the single most frequent clonotype in two of eight donors. In both this cohort and an independent cohort of over 350 donors, the cumulative frequency of public TCR beta family members distinguished carriers of CMV infection plus the relevant HLA type.

In the case of this clonotype: Its antigen target is currently unknown. No much larger clone is present one base from it, and per-base qualities are unavailable.

V and J are trimmed by 6 bases and 2 bases, and the gene matches miss 4 bases of the junction. CDR1 and CDR2 (DFQATT, SNEGSKA) derive from the germline V gene (reference sequence). The CDR3 measures 14 amino acids from cysteine to phenylalanine. Of all the DNA, just the CDR3 is kept, 42 bases in frame from base 1. The reads were generated on an Illumina HiSeq 1500. TCRdb trimmed the raw reads at Q25, called clones with MiXCR and kept productive beta chains. A single entry per CDR3 protein holds the most common genes and DNA from its merged rows. The sample table lists about 110,000 distinct CDR3 sequences, around 31% of them with a count of one. The ten largest clones capture 80% to 85% of the sample.

Material: CD8+ T cells from cultured PBMCs, obtained from culture after CMV antigen stimulation. Here the chain combines TRBV20-1 and TRBJ2-3; 11 bases in the middle match TRBD2. This TCR was recovered from a human donor in good health (CMV status not recorded). Some clones in this sample may be carry-over from other donors' samples. The CDR3 is CSAVAGGFTDTQYF. The DNA sequence follows: TGCAGTGCGGTAGCGGGGGGGTTCACAGATACGCAGTATTTT.